The clone carrying this TCR beta chain appeared many times. Individual cDNA molecules received unique molecular identifiers. Using its own MiXCR run on the 5' RACE reads, TCRdb lists one record per CDR3 protein. The sample comprises about 56,000 distinct CDR3 sequences, around 15% of which are singletons, and roughly 4% rests with the top ten. The CDR3 covers 15 residues. Trimming at V came to 2 bases and at J to 7 bases, leaving 8 bases not matched to a gene. Per the germline V gene, CDR1 is SGHRS and CDR2 is YFSETQ. The sample comes from a study of early T cells in non-severe SARS-CoV-2 infection. This sequence joins TRBV5-1 and TRBJ2-1; 8 positions agree with TRBD1. The TCR was taken from an adult who was a healthcare worker with PCR-confirmed SARS-CoV-2 infection or an uninfected control (not recorded which). This specimen was whole blood, taken at baseline. The CDR3 bases are TGCGCCAGCAGCTTAAATCCGGGACAGGTTAATGAGCAGTTCTTC. It yields the protein CASSLNPGQVNEQFF.